This T cell receptor (beta chain) originates from a study of blood T cells in healthy people across ages. Whole-study context: Per every two T cells, about one barcoded beta molecule was captured by template switching.

As for this clonotype: The target antigen is unknown.

A second roughly 7 to 11 cycle PCR used barcoded and J-beta primers. MiXCR was run by TCRdb on the 5' RACE reads, yielding one entry per CDR3 protein. The sample records 1.5 million to 2 million distinct CDR3 sequences, approximately 32% being singletons. J lost 8 bases, V lost 5 bases, and 6 bases had no gene match. This CDR3 spans 14 amino acids. Germline V gene lookup returns CDR1 SGHTA and CDR2 FQGNSA. Overall study findings and caveats: A greater number of naive CD4+ cells and higher diversity distinguished long-lived donors from aged donors.

The chain employs TRBV7-2 and TRBJ2-3; 11 positions match TRBD2. The sample taken for sequencing was blood. This receptor was identified in a woman in her 30s in good health. CDR3 sequence: CASSRGLAGFTQYF. DNA for the CDR3: TGTGCCAGCAGCCGAGGACTAGCGGGTTTTACGCAGTATTTT.